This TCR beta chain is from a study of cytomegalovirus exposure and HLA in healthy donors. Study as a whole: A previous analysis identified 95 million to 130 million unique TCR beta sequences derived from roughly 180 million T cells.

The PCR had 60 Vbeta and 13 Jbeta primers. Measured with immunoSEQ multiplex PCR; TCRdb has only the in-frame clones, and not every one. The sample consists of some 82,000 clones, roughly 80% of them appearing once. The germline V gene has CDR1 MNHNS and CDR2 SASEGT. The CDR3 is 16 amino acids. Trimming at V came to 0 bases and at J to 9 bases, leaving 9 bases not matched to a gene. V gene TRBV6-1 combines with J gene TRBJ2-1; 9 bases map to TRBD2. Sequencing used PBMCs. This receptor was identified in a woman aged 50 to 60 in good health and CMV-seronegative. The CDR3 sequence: CASSEAAAGGLGEQFF. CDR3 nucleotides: TGTGCCAGCAGTGAAGCAGCGGCGGGGGGGCTCGGTGAGCAGTTCTTC.